This entry features one T cell receptor beta chain sequence. The germline V gene has CDR1 SGHRS and CDR2 YFSETQ. The CDR3 contains 15 residues. V gave up 9 bases and J gave up 5 bases, with 21 bases separating them. The data were produced by immunoSEQ multiplex PCR, yet TCRdb's version contains in-frame clones alone and is incomplete. The sample lists tens of thousands of clones; around 97% were seen once. The data were taken from a study of technical replicates of blood from several donors. The chain joins TRBV5-1 to TRBJ2-1; D is possibly TRBD2 (7 bases). Input material: T cells isolated from PBMCs. The sequence was obtained from a human donor in good health. The CDR3 sequence is CAISRGPYFHNEQFF. CDR3 DNA: TGCGCCATCTCGCGGGGGCCCTATTTCCACAATGAGCAGTTCTTC.